Described below is a single T cell receptor beta chain sequence and its context. The data stem from a study of blood T cell repertoires in COVID-19. At the level of the study: Acute-phase and convalescent COVID-19 samples originated in the United States, Italy and Spain.

CDR3 length: 15 residues. Germline V gives CDR1 SGDLS, CDR2 YYNGEE. V lost 3 bases to trimming and J lost 7 bases; unmatched junction nucleotides: 11. Generated by immunoSEQ multiplex PCR, the TCRdb table keeps only in-frame clones and is missing some. The sample shows 24,000 or so clones, around 84% of them seen only once. The chain couples TRBV9 to TRBJ1-2, with 8 positions matching TRBD1. Sequenced input: peripheral blood. This clonotype originated in an elderly woman with acute or convalescent COVID-19. The DNA of the CDR3 is TGTGCCAGCAGCGCCCCACCGGGACAGGCAAGTGGCTACACCTTC. Its protein is CASSAPPGQASGYTF.